The sequence of this TCR beta chain was determined in a study of OX40 agonist ivuxolimab in advanced cancers. For context, the study as a whole: The costimulatory receptor OX40 (CD134) was targeted by ivuxolimab, a fully human IgG2 agonistic monoclonal antibody. Intravenous ivuxolimab was administered to patients every 2 weeks at six dose levels: 0.01, 0.1, 0.3, 1.5, 3 and 10 mg/kg. Of the 50 to 55 dose-escalation patients, hepatocellular carcinoma was present in around 19, melanoma in roughly 15, renal cell carcinoma in 9 and head and neck cancer in 9. In the dose-escalation cohort, 65% to 90% of patients were male, and the mean age was around 60 years, with a range of 23 to 79. Patients were allowed to have had prior anti-PD-1, anti-PD-L1 or anti-CTLA-4 therapy, and around two fifths of the dose-escalation patients had been treated with checkpoint inhibitors. Partial responses were achieved by three dose-escalation patients, of whom one had hepatocellular carcinoma and two had cutaneous melanoma. Peripheral TCRbeta sequencing was intended to test whether TCR sequence diversity was altered and clonal T-cell expansion was caused by ivuxolimab. The paper describes the monotherapy dose-escalation part (N of about 52 patients) of the phase I trial of ivuxolimab. Beyond this particular receptor, the publication reports: Low levels of normalized T-cell clonal expansion were also shown by some nonresponding patients. The antigen specificity of the clonally expanded peripheral T cells was not determined. In partial responders in the 0.1-3.0 mg/kg groups, normalized peripheral clonal expansion was found to be among the lowest, especially among CD8+ T cells. At doses of 0.1 to 3.0 mg/kg, clonal expansion of both CD4+ and CD8+ T cells in blood was seen between baseline and week 6. After ivuxolimab, CD8+ T cells had more expanded clones than CD4+ T cells on average.

As to this clone: Its cognate antigen has yet to be identified. The record has no base qualities; no much larger clone is one base away.

The CDR3 runs 13 residues from the cysteine to the phenylalanine. Kept here is only the CDR3 DNA, which spans 39 bases and is read in frame from base 1. The trim is 0 bases for V and 7 bases for J, with a gap of 7 bases between the germline ends. The germline V gene (reference sequence) specifies MNHNY as CDR1 and SVGAGI as CDR2. The trial excluded patients who had a history of autoimmune disease or who were on systemic immunosuppression. Peripheral blood for TCR sequencing was collected from all dose cohorts at baseline, on cycle 4 day 1, and on cycle 7 day 1. The samples were drawn from a first-in-human, open-label, multicenter phase I dose-escalation trial of ivuxolimab. The trial enrolled adults with locally advanced or metastatic head and neck squamous cell, hepatocellular, melanoma or renal cell carcinoma. Before TCR sequencing, CD4+ T cells and CD8+ T cells were sorted from peripheral blood as separate populations.

Genomic DNA was isolated from the sorted cells so that the TCRbeta CDR3 region could be sequenced. The immunoSEQ Assay was used to sequence the TCRbeta CDR3 regions. TCRdb took over this immuneACCESS table, retaining in-frame rearrangements with V and J assigned. Such tables are incomplete; in checked studies, under half of the missing clones stem from an unresolved V gene, and the remainder is unexplained. The sample table contains fewer than 130,000 clones; only one count was recorded for approximately 90% of them. The ten most abundant clones make up less than 0.35% of the sample. The input for sequencing was CD4+ or CD8+ T cells sorted from blood, taken in a trial of the OX40 agonist ivuxolimab. The chain links TRBV6-6 with TRBJ2-1; matching of 5 bases hints at TRBD2 as the D gene. The clonotype originates from an adult with an advanced solid tumor such as melanoma, head and neck, liver or kidney cancer. The CDR3 region has the sequence CASSYSGVNEQFF. The DNA reads TGTGCCAGCAGTTACTCCGGGGTTAATGAGCAGTTCTTC.